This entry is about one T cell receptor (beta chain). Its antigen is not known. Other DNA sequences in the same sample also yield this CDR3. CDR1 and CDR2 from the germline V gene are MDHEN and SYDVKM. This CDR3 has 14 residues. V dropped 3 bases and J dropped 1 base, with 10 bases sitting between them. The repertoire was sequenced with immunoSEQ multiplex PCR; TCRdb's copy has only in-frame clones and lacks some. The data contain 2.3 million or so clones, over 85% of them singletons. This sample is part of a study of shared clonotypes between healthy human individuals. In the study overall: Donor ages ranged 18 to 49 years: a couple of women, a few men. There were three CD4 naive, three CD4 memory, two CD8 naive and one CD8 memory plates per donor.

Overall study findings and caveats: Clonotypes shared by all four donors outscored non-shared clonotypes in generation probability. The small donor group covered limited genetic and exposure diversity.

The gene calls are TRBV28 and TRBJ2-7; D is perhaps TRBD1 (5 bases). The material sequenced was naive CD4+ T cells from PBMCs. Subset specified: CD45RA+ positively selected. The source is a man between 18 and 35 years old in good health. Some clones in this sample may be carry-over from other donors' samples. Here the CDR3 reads CASSLFRGSYEQYF. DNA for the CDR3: TGTGCCAGCAGTTTGTTTAGGGGTTCCTACGAGCAGTACTTC.